The 10 T cell receptor beta chains listed next were all sequenced from one sample in a study of technical replicates of blood from a few donors. Profiling relied on immunoSEQ multiplex PCR, and the TCRdb table lists in-frame clones only, not all of them. The sample has about 17,000 clones, about 79% seen once; the top ten hold around 9.1%. What was sequenced was PBMCs. The receptors derive from a human donor in good health. Some clones in this sample may be carry-over from other donors' samples.

CDR3 nucleotides: TGTGCCAGCAGTTTATGGTCGAGAATGCACAATGAGCAGTTCTTC. As protein: CASSLWSRMHNEQFF. The rearrangement uses TRBV28 and TRBJ2-1, with D unresolved. Germline V gene sequence: CDR1 MDHEN, CDR2 SYDVKM. This CDR3 is built from 15 residues. The germline V and J ends were trimmed by 0 bases and 5 bases, with 11 bases remaining between them.

This rearrangement joins TRBV6-6 to TRBJ1-1; 8 bases are shared with TRBD1. J lost 2 bases, V lost 5 bases, and 4 bases had no gene match. This CDR3 spans 14 amino acids. Germline-derived CDR1 and CDR2 are MNHNY and SVGAGI (reference sequence). The CDR3 region is CASSRQGPNTEAFF. CDR3 nucleotides: TGTGCCAGCAGTCGACAGGGGCCTAACACTGAAGCTTTCTTT.

This clone was found once. The rearrangement links TRBV5-6 to TRBJ2-3, with D possibly matching TRBD2 (5 bases). The V end was cut by 2 bases, the J end by 1 base, with 14 bases between. Germline-derived CDR1 and CDR2 are SGHDT and YYEEEE. The CDR3 extends over 16 amino acids. The CDR3 region is CASSFVGAVGTDTQYF. The CDR3 DNA reads TGTGCCAGCAGCTTTGTGGGAGCGGTCGGCACAGATACGCAGTATTTT.

The chain recombines TRBV2 with TRBJ2-2; maybe TRBD2 (6 bases). The CDR3 runs 15 residues. Trimming took 8 bases from V and 2 from J, leaving 15 bases between them. CDR1 is SNHLY and CDR2 is FYNNEI in the germline V gene. For the CDR3, the DNA is TGTGCCAGCGTTCGGGGACTGGAAAACACCGGGGAGCTGTTTTTT. This encodes CASVRGLENTGELFF.

This rearrangement joins TRBV27 to TRBJ1-4; D gene uncertain. V dropped 8 bases and J dropped 4 bases, with 14 bases sitting between them. CDR3 length equals 14 residues. The germline V gene encodes CDR1 MNHEY and CDR2 SMNVEV (reference sequence). In DNA form, the CDR3 reads TGTGCCAGCCGTCCCTGGTACGGTAATGAAAAACTGTTTTTT. Translation: CASRPWYGNEKLFF.

The V and J genes are TRBV7-9 and TRBJ1-2, with 9 bases matching TRBD1. Germline values: CDR1 SEHNR, CDR2 FQNEAQ (reference sequence). CDR3 length: 16 amino acids. Losses at the gene ends were 5 bases for V and 0 bases for J; bases not matched to a gene: 7. The CDR3 nucleotides read TGTGCCAGCAGCCCGGGACAGGGCATTTCTAACTATGGCTACACCTTC. This sequence encodes CASSPGQGISNYGYTF.

The chain links TRBV5-5 to TRBJ1-4; D unresolved. Germline V gene sequence: CDR1 SGHKS, CDR2 YYEKEE (reference sequence). V lost 0 bases to trimming and J lost 7 bases, with 7 bases between them. This CDR3 is 13 amino acids long. The CDR3 region is CASSLGFSEKLFF. The DNA of the CDR3 is TGTGCCAGCAGCTTGGGGTTTAGTGAAAAACTGTTTTTT.

This clone was counted a few times. This chain uses TRBV7-9 with TRBJ1-2; 9 positions match TRBD1. The germline CDR1 and CDR2 sequences are SEHNR and FQNEAQ (reference sequence). This CDR3 is 16 amino acids long. V lost 5 bases to trimming and J lost 4 bases; unmatched junction nucleotides: 11. The DNA of the CDR3 is TGTGCCAGCAGCGGCCGGACAGGGGCCCTCCTCTATGGCTACACCTTC. It codes for CASSGRTGALLYGYTF.

This chain joins TRBV19 and TRBJ1-4; 7 bases map to TRBD1. CDR3 length: 15 amino acids. With 6 bases clipped from V and 1 base from J, the junction kept 5 bases outside the gene matches. Germline V CDR1 and CDR2: LNHDA, SQIVND (reference sequence). CDR3 amino acids: CASRGRGRTNEKLFF. CDR3 DNA: TGTGCCAGTAGGGGAAGGGGGCGAACTAATGAAAAACTGTTTTTT.

CDR3 coding DNA: TGTGCCTGGAGTGTACCGGGAGCCGGGGAGCTGTTTTTT. Its protein is CAWSVPGAGELFF. This sequence joins TRBV30 and TRBJ2-2; a weak D match, TRBD2 (6 bases). The germline V gene has CDR1 GTSNPN and CDR2 SVGIG (reference sequence). There are 13 residues in the CDR3. Trimming shortened V by 0 bases and J by 6 bases, and 8 bases separated the two germline ends.